The 5 T cell receptor beta chains presented below share a single source sample, sequenced in a study of T cells after yellow fever vaccination. TCRdb re-analysed the 5' RACE reads in MiXCR, keeping a single row per CDR3 protein. Of hundreds of thousands of distinct CDR3 sequences in the sample, about 12% were seen once. This specimen consisted of PBMCs, obtained on the day of the yellow fever booster vaccination. These receptors originate from a young man who received the YFV17D yellow fever vaccine.

This clonotype was observed at least ten times. This chain joins TRBV10-3 and TRBJ2-7; 10 positions agree with TRBD1. CDR3 size: 14 residues. Looked up from germline, CDR1 is ENHRY and CDR2 is SYGVKD. Trimming took 6 bases from V and 4 from J; bases not matched to a gene: 6. CDR3 coding DNA: TGTGCCATCAGCCCGGGACAGGGGCCTTACGAGCAGTACTTC. As protein: CAISPGQGPYEQYF.

DNA of the CDR3: TGTGCCTGGAAATTCGATCGGGGGAACACCATATATTTT. This gives the protein CAWKFDRGNTIYF. The V call is TRBV30, the J call TRBJ1-3; perhaps TRBD1 as D (5 bases). The CDR3 is made up of 13 amino acids. The V and J ends lost 4 bases and 7 bases respectively, with 14 bases between them. Germline CDR1 is GTSNPN and CDR2 is SVGIG (reference sequence).

In this sample, this clonotype turned up a few times. V usage is TRBV28 and J usage is TRBJ2-3, with 9 nucleotides matching TRBD2. In germline, CDR1 is MDHEN, CDR2 SYDVKM. Germline trimming cut 7 bases from V and 6 bases from J; bases unmatched to any gene: 5. There are 13 residues in the CDR3. CDR3 in amino acids: CASNEREVDTQYF. Here the CDR3 DNA reads TGTGCCAGCAACGAGCGGGAGGTGGATACGCAGTATTTT.

This clonotype was seen repeatedly, ten times or more. The chain is built from TRBV18 and TRBJ2-7; D unresolved. Trimming left V 0 bases short and J 0 bases short, with 3 bases between. The CDR3 is 13 residues long. Germline-derived CDR1 and CDR2 are KGHSH and LQKENI. The CDR3 here is CASSPPISYEQYF. The CDR3 nucleotides read TGTGCCAGCTCACCACCTATCTCCTACGAGCAGTACTTC.

The chain recombines TRBV29-1 with TRBJ2-3, with TRBD2 identical over 15 bases. There are 16 residues in the CDR3. J was trimmed by 0 bases and V by 6 bases; bases with no gene match: 4. Looked up from germline, CDR1 is SQVTM and CDR2 is ANQGSEA. The CDR3 loop is CSVGLAGGTSTDTQYF. Here the CDR3 DNA reads TGCAGCGTCGGACTAGCGGGAGGGACTAGCACAGATACGCAGTATTTT.